Below, one T cell receptor beta chain is given with its context. Its target is unknown. This sample was taken from a study of radiotherapy plus CTLA-4 blockade in lung cancer. Study details: Among patients, over 15% showed objective responses, and approximately 30% had disease control.

The CDR3 length is 15 residues. Germline CDR1 MNHEY, CDR2 SVGAGI. Trimming cost V 2 bases and J 2 bases, with 13 bases left between them. Measured with immunoSEQ multiplex PCR; TCRdb has only the in-frame clones, and not every one. The repertoire holds around 100,000 clones, with 70% to 85% as singletons. General study results and limits: There was expansion of tumor-derived TCR clones in blood after radiotherapy plus ipilimumab. The best prediction of response reportedly came from early blood T cell clone dynamics, with interferon-beta.

Chemo-refractory metastatic non-small-cell lung cancer patients were treated with focal radiation plus CTLA-4 blockade with ipilimumab. The J gene is TRBJ2-7, the V gene TRBV6-5; a weak D match, TRBD2 (7 bases). The starting material was peripheral blood, obtained from a patient treated with radiotherapy plus ipilimumab. This sequence originates from a human donor with non-small cell lung cancer that progressed on radiotherapy plus ipilimumab. Some clones in this sample may be carry-over from other donors' samples. CDR3 bases: TGTGCCAGCAGTTACCCGCGGGGGCCAACCTACGAGCAGTACTTC. Amino acid sequence: CASSYPRGPTYEQYF.